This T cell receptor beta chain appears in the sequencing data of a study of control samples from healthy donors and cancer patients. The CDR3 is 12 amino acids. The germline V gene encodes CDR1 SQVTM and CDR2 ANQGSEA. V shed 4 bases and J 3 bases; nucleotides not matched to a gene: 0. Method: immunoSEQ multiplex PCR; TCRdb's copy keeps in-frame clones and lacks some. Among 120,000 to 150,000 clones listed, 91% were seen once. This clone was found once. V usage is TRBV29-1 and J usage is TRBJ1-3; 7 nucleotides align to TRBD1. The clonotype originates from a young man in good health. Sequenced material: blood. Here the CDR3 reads CSVGQGGNTIYF. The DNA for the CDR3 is TGCAGCGTTGGACAGGGTGGAAACACCATATATTTT.